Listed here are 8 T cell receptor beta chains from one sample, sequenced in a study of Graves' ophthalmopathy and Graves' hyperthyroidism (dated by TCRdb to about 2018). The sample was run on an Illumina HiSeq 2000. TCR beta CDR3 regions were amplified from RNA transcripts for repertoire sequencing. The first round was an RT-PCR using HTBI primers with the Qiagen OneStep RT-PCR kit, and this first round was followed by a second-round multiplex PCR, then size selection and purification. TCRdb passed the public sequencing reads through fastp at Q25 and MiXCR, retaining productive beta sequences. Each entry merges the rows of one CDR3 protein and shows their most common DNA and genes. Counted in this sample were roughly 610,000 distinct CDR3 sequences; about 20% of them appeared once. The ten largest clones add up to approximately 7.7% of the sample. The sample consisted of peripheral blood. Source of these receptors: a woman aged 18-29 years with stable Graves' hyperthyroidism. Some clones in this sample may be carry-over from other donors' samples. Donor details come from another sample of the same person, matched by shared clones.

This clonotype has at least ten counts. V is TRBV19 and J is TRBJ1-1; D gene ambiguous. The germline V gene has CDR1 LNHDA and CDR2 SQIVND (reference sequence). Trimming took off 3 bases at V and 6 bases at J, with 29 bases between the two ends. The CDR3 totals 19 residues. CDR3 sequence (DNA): TGTGCCAGTAGTATTCTGATTGGACTGTCGCTTACTAAAGGAGCTGAAGCTTTCTTT. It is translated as CASSILIGLSLTKGAEAFF.

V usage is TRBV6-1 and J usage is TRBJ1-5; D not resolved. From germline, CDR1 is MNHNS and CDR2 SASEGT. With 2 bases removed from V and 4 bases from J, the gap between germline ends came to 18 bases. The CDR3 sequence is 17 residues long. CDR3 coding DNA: TGTGCCAGCAGTGAAATACTGGCAGAACGTCCGAATCAGCCCCAGCATTTT. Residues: CASSEILAERPNQPQHF.

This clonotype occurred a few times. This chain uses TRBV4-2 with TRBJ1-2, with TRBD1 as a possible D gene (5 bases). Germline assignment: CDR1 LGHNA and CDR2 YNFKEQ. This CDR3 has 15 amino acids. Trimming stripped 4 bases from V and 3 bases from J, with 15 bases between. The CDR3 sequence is CASSRGDTSHYGYTF. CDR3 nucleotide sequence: TGTGCCAGCAGCCGGGGGGATACCAGCCACTATGGCTACACCTTC.

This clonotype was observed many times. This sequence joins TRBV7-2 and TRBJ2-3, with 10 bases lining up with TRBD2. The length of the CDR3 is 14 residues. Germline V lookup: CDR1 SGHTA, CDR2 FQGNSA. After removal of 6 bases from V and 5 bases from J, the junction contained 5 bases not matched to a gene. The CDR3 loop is CASRLAGAGDTQYF. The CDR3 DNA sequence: TGTGCCAGCAGGCTAGCGGGAGCGGGAGATACGCAGTATTTT.

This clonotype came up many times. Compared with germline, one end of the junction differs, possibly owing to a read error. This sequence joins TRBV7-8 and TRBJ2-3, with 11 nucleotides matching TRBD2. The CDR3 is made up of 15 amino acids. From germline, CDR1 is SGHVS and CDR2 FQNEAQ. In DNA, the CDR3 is TGTGTCAGCAGCCTAGCGGGAGGCCTCACAGATACGCAGTATTTT. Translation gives CVSSLAGGLTDTQYF.

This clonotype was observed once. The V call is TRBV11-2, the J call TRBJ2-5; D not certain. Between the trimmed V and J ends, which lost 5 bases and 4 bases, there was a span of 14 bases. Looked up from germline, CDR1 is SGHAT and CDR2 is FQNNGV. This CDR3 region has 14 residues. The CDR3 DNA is TGTGCCAGCAGCCCGGACCTCCTGTCAGAGACCCAGTACTTC. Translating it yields CASSPDLLSETQYF.

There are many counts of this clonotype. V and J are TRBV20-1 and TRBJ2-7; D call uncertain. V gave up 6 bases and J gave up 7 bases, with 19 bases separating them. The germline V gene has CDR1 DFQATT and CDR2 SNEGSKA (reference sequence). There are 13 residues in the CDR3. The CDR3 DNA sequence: TGCAGTGCAGTCCCCTTGGACGTGTGGGAGCAGTACTTC. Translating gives CSAVPLDVWEQYF.

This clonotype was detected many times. Here the CDR3 reads CASRETSGGTGELFF. The DNA for the CDR3 is TGTGCCAGCAGGGAAACTAGCGGGGGCACCGGGGAGCTGTTTTTT. The V and J genes are TRBV6-1 and TRBJ2-2, with 11 bases identical to TRBD2. The CDR3 length is 15 residues. V was pared by 6 bases and J by 4 bases, with 4 bases of the junction left unmatched. Germline V gives CDR1 MNHNS, CDR2 SASEGT.